This TCR beta chain appears in the sequencing data of a study of blood T cell repertoires in COVID-19. About the study: Specimens from acute and convalescent COVID-19 originated in the United States, Italy and Spain. T cells, B-cell-depleted T cells, or PBMCs supplied cDNA or gDNA.

In the original processing: For nucleated cells, counts were estimated from reference gene primer amplification. Produced via immunoSEQ multiplex PCR; TCRdb's table is partial and in-frame only. That table supplies the V and J calls and clone size; D and trimming were determined from the DNA. The top ten hold approximately 11% of the sample, which has 70,000 or so clones, 80% to 90% seen once. The CDR3 runs 13 residues. CDR1 is MNHEY, CDR2 SMNVEV, per germline (reference sequence). Trimming removed 6 bases at V and 6 bases at J, with 14 bases between. The rearrangement uses TRBV27 and TRBJ1-2, with a weak D call TRBD1 (6 bases). This sequence originates from a man in his 70s with active or convalescent COVID-19. Material: peripheral blood. CDR3 residues: CASSLNRANGYTF. The CDR3 DNA follows: TGTGCCAGCAGCCTCAACAGGGCAAATGGCTACACCTTC.